This is a list of T cell receptor beta chains from one sample in a study of T cell responses to AZD1222 COVID-19 vaccine. This table comes from immunoSEQ multiplex PCR, and its TCRdb copy is limited to in-frame clones, with some not included. The sample has about 60,000 clones, about 93% seen once. Sequenced here: peripheral blood, sampled 28 days after the second dose of the MenACWY control vaccine. The receptors stem from an adult who received the MenACWY meningococcal vaccine as a control. Both conserved end residues are part of each CDR3. Fields, in order: V gene, J gene, D gene, clone size, CDR3 DNA, CDR3 protein. D genes are given only for firm matches. Clone size, where shown, is once, few, many, or a class for clones that have expanded.

v_gene: TRBV7-9; j_gene: TRBJ2-2; d_gene: TRBD1; abundance: NA; CDR3nt: TGTGCCAGCAGCCCCGACAGGGCCCGAATCCAACTCACCGGGGAGCTGTTTTTT; CDR3aa: CASSPDRARIQLTGELFF
v_gene: TRBV23-1; j_gene: TRBJ2-7; d_gene: NA; abundance: NA; CDR3nt: TGCGCCAGCAGTCAATATCTGAGACAGGTTAGGTCCTACGAGCAGTACTTC; CDR3aa: CASSQYLRQVRSYEQYF
v_gene: TRBV5-1; j_gene: TRBJ2-2; d_gene: NA; abundance: NA; CDR3nt: TGCGCCAGCAGCCTCGCAACGAACACCGGGGAGCTGTTTTTT; CDR3aa: CASSLATNTGELFF
v_gene: TRBV6-1; j_gene: TRBJ2-1; d_gene: NA; abundance: NA; CDR3nt: TGTGCCAGCAGTGAAGTGGGGACCTCCTACAATGAGCAGTTCTTC; CDR3aa: CASSEVGTSYNEQFF
v_gene: TRBV11-3; j_gene: TRBJ2-7; d_gene: NA; abundance: NA; CDR3nt: TGTGCCAGCAGCTTAGTGGGTGGATACGAGCAGTACTTC; CDR3aa: CASSLVGGYEQYF
v_gene: TRBV6-4; j_gene: TRBJ2-3; d_gene: NA; abundance: few; CDR3nt: TGTGCCAGCAGTAGCGGGAGCACAGATACGCAGTATTTT; CDR3aa: CASSSGSTDTQYF
v_gene: TRBV7-9; j_gene: TRBJ2-7; d_gene: NA; abundance: once; CDR3nt: TGTGCCAGCGCGGACAGATCTGCCTACGAGCAGTACTTC; CDR3aa: CASADRSAYEQYF
v_gene: TRBV7-2; j_gene: TRBJ2-1; d_gene: NA; abundance: NA; CDR3nt: TGTGCCAGCAGCTTAGTGATGGGAGTGGGCAATGAGCAGTTCTTC; CDR3aa: CASSLVMGVGNEQFF
v_gene: TRBV9; j_gene: TRBJ2-3; d_gene: TRBD2; abundance: NA; CDR3nt: TGTGCCAGCAGCGTAGAAGCGGGATCGAGCACAGATACGCAGTATTTT; CDR3aa: CASSVEAGSSTDTQYF
v_gene: TRBV6-1; j_gene: TRBJ1-4; d_gene: NA; abundance: once; CDR3nt: TGTGCCAGCAGTGAAATGGGAGGGGTTAATGAAAAACTGTTTTTT; CDR3aa: CASSEMGGVNEKLFF
v_gene: TRBV6-2/TRBV6-3; j_gene: TRBJ2-3; d_gene: NA; abundance: NA; CDR3nt: TGTGCCAGCAGTTATGACAGAGACACAGATACGCAGTATTTT; CDR3aa: CASSYDRDTDTQYF